The 8 T cell receptor beta chains in this list originate from one sample, sequenced in a study of shared clonotypes between healthy human individuals. TCRdb's table, derived via immunoSEQ multiplex PCR, lists solely in-frame clones and lacks some. The repertoire holds some 2,500,000 clones, 85% to 95% seen once, with approximately 0.39% in the top ten. The sequencing sample was made of naive CD4+ T cells from PBMCs. The subset is: CD45RA+ positively selected. These receptors all stem from a young man in good health. Some clones in this sample may be carry-over from other donors' samples.

The rearrangement joins TRBV27 to TRBJ1-1, with 9 positions matching TRBD1. The germline V gene has CDR1 MNHEY and CDR2 SMNVEV (reference sequence). The CDR3 loop spans 14 amino acids. J lost 3 bases, V lost 5 bases, and 4 bases had no gene match. The CDR3 protein is CASSHRTGDTEAFF. CDR3 coding DNA: TGTGCCAGCAGTCACCGGACAGGGGACACTGAAGCTTTCTTT.

The chain joins TRBV30 to TRBJ1-1; no reliable D call. Germline V gene lookup returns CDR1 GTSNPN and CDR2 SVGIG (reference sequence). Between the trimmed V and J ends, which lost 0 bases and 8 bases, there was a span of 7 bases. The CDR3 is 11 residues long. CDR3 nucleotide sequence: TGTGCCTGGAGTGTTCCCAGGGAAGCTTTCTTT. This codes for CAWSVPREAFF.

The genes are TRBV7-8 and TRBJ2-3; D is ambiguous. Germline V gene sequence: CDR1 SGHVS, CDR2 FQNEAQ. The CDR3 covers 15 residues. Between the trimmed V and J ends, which lost 5 bases and 3 bases, there was a span of 15 bases. This CDR3 reads CASSARSPGTDTQYF. CDR3 DNA sequence: TGTGCCAGCAGCGCCCGTTCACCAGGTACAGATACGCAGTATTTT. The entire variable domain, with the rest obtained from reference TRBV7-8 and TRBJ2-3, is as follows: GAGVSQSPRYKVAKRGQDVALRCDPISGHVSLFWYQQALGQGPEFLTYFQNEAQLDKSGLPSDRFFAERPEGSVSTLKIQRTQQEDSAVYLCASSARSPGTDTQYFGPGTRLTVL.

The chain recombines TRBV6-1 with TRBJ1-4; the D gene is possibly TRBD1 (5 bases). Trimming took 4 bases from V and 4 from J, leaving 13 bases between them. From germline, CDR1 is MNHNS and CDR2 SASEGT. The CDR3 is 15 residues long. The CDR3 reads CASSVQGLGNEKLFF. CDR3 nucleotide sequence: TGTGCCAGCAGTGTTCAGGGTTTAGGTAATGAAAAACTGTTTTTT.

The chain is built from TRBV5-1 and TRBJ2-1; tentatively, D is TRBD1 or TRBD2 (6 bases each). Trimming took 5 bases from V and 8 from J, leaving 23 bases between them. The CDR3 extends over 16 amino acids. CDR1 is SGHRS and CDR2 is YFSETQ in the germline V gene. CDR3 nucleotide sequence: TGCGCCAGCAGTTTAACGGGACTTCAGGGGCCCGATGAGCAGTTCTTC. Amino acids: CASSLTGLQGPDEQFF.

The chain recombines TRBV5-5 with TRBJ1-1, with D unresolved. V dropped 1 base and J dropped 7 bases, with 14 bases sitting between them. Looked up from germline, CDR1 is SGHKS and CDR2 is YYEKEE (reference sequence). The CDR3 totals 14 residues. CDR3 region: CASSLFFYTDEAFF. In DNA form, the CDR3 reads TGTGCCAGCAGCTTGTTTTTTTATACAGATGAAGCTTTCTTT.

The chain has TRBV11-2 and TRBJ2-3; D is unclear. Germline loops: CDR1 SGHAT, CDR2 FQNNGV. V was shortened by 0 bases and J by 0 bases, with 13 bases between the two germline ends. The CDR3 has 17 residues. The CDR3 DNA follows: TGTGCCAGCAGCTTAGAGGAATTTGTCGTTAGCACAGATACGCAGTATTTT. Its translation is CASSLEEFVVSTDTQYF.

The chain recombines TRBV5-1 with TRBJ2-1; 9 nucleotides match TRBD1. The ends lost 4 bases at V and 6 bases at J; junction bases unmatched: 8. CDR1 is SGHRS, CDR2 YFSETQ, per germline. The CDR3 spans 15 residues. CDR3 residues: CASSVQGAGSNEQFF. The DNA for the CDR3 is TGCGCCAGCAGCGTACAGGGGGCCGGATCCAATGAGCAGTTCTTC. Together with reference TRBV5-1 and TRBJ2-1, the CDR3 gives the full variable domain: KAGVTQTPRYLIKTRGQQVTLSCSPISGHRSVSWYQQTPGQGLQFLFEYFSETQRNKGNFPGRFSGRQFSNSRSEMNVSTLELGDSALYLCASSVQGAGSNEQFFGPGTRLTVL.